Shown below are 7 T cell receptor beta chains from a single sample sequenced in a study of shared clonotypes between healthy human individuals. Data came from immunoSEQ multiplex PCR; TCRdb stores just in-frame clones and leaves some out. The repertoire holds roughly 500,000 clones, with around 96% as singletons. The sequencing input was naive CD4+ T cells sorted from blood. Subset indicated: CD45RA+ positively selected. These receptors came from a woman aged 25 to 45 in good health.

This chain links TRBV28 with TRBJ1-5, with TRBD1 matching over 10 bases. The V gene's germline CDR1 is MDHEN and CDR2 SYDVKM. After removal of 3 bases from V and 4 bases from J, the junction contained 3 bases not matched to a gene. This CDR3 has 15 amino acids. The CDR3 DNA sequence: TGTGCCAGCAGTTTGGACAGGGGGGAGAATCAGCCCCAGCATTTT. This sequence encodes CASSLDRGENQPQHF.

The genes are TRBV29-1 and TRBJ2-1; D is perhaps TRBD1 or TRBD2 (5 bases each). Germline V gene lookup returns CDR1 SQVTM and CDR2 ANQGSEA. This CDR3 comprises 11 residues. The germline V and J ends were trimmed by 5 bases and 9 bases, with 11 bases remaining between them. The DNA of the CDR3 is TGCAGCGTTTGGGGGATAGGTGAGCAGTTCTTC. Translated, it gives CSVWGIGEQFF.

The rearrangement links TRBV11-1 to TRBJ2-7; D may be TRBD2 (6 bases). Germline V gives CDR1 SGHAT, CDR2 FQDESV (reference sequence). The CDR3 has 13 residues. With 4 bases removed from V and 5 bases from J, the gap between germline ends came to 12 bases. The CDR3 loop reads CASSSPRRDEQYF. CDR3 nucleotides: TGTGCCAGCAGCTCTCCACGGAGGGACGAGCAGTACTTC.

This chain connects TRBV6-5 to TRBJ2-7; the D is unclear. V was shortened by 6 bases and J by 4 bases, with 10 bases between the two germline ends. CDR3 length: 12 amino acids. Germline loops: CDR1 MNHEY, CDR2 SVGAGI. The chain's CDR3 is CASRGNLYEQYF. As DNA, the CDR3 is TGTGCCAGCAGAGGGAACTTATACGAGCAGTACTTC.

V is TRBV5-1 and J is TRBJ2-7; 11 nucleotides line up with TRBD1. V lost 0 bases and J lost 5; bases outside the gene matches: 4. Germline V gene lookup returns CDR1 SGHRS and CDR2 YFSETQ. CDR3 length: 15 amino acids. CDR3 protein: CASSLEDRGLDEQYF. CDR3 DNA: TGCGCCAGCAGCTTGGAGGACAGGGGGCTCGACGAGCAGTACTTC.

V is TRBV21-1 and J is TRBJ2-7; TRBD2 is the table's D call, not checked against the DNA. TRBV21-1 is designated a pseudogene. The CDR3 contains 13 residues. In DNA, the CDR3 is TGTGCCAGCAGTAGGACTAGCCCCTACGAGCAGTACTTC. Amino acids: CASSRTSPYEQYF.

V is TRBV29-1 and J is TRBJ1-3, with 7 nucleotides matching TRBD1. The CDR3 has 15 residues. J lost 0 bases, V lost 7 bases, and 9 bases had no gene match. Germline CDR1 is SQVTM and CDR2 is ANQGSEA. CDR3 residues: CSAQRDSHSGNTIYF. The CDR3 DNA sequence: TGCAGCGCCCAACGGGACAGCCACTCTGGAAACACCATATATTTT. Using reference TRBV29-1 and TRBJ1-3 for the parts outside the CDR3, the full variable domain is SAVISQKPSRDICQRGTSLTIQCQVDSQVTMMFWYRQQPGQSLTLIATANQGSEATYESGFVIDKFPISRPNLTFSTLTVSNMSPEDSSIYLCSAQRDSHSGNTIYFGEGSWLTVV.